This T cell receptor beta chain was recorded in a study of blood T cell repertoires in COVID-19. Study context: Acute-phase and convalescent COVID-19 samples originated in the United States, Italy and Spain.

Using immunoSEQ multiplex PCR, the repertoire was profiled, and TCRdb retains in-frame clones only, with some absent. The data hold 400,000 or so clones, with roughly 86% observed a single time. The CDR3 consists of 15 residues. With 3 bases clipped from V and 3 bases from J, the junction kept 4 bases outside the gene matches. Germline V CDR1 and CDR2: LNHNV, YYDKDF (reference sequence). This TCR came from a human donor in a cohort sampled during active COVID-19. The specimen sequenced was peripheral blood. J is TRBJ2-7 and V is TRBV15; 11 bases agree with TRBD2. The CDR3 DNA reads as TGTGCCACCAGCAGGGGACTAGCGGAGGGCTACGAGCAGTACTTC. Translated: CATSRGLAEGYEQYF.